A selection of T cell receptor beta chains follows, all from one sample in a study of identical twins. Using its own MiXCR run on the 5' RACE reads, TCRdb lists one record per CDR3 protein. The repertoire holds under 900,000 distinct CDR3 sequences, with 15% to 20% as singletons. The sample was also reused in another study, on T cells expressing NK-cell markers.

Sample: PBMCs. Receptors were obtained from a woman under 30 in good health. The CDR3 runs from the conserved cysteine through the conserved F or W. Fields, in order: J gene, V gene, clone size, D gene, CDR3 DNA, CDR3 protein. A D gene is named only where the DNA matches it firmly. Clone size is shown for a subset of rows, as once, few, many or a class of expanded clone.

J: TRBJ2-7; V: TRBV29-1; size: few; D: .; DNA: TGCAGCGTTGAAGATACAAGGGCAAGCTACGAGCAGTACTTC; CDR3: CSVEDTRASYEQYF
J: TRBJ2-7; V: TRBV12-3/TRBV12-4; size: few; D: .; DNA: TGTGCCAGCGGGGTGCGGATCTACGAGCAGTACTTC; CDR3: CASGVRIYEQYF
J: TRBJ2-5; V: TRBV10-3; size: .; D: .; DNA: TGTGCCATCAGTGAGTCGACGGTCCCGGGGACCCAGTACTTC; CDR3: CAISESTVPGTQYF
J: TRBJ2-5; V: TRBV29-1; size: .; D: .; DNA: TGCAGCCACCGGCAGGGGGGCCCACAAGAGACCCAGTACTTC; CDR3: CSHRQGGPQETQYF
J: TRBJ1-2; V: TRBV6-2/TRBV6-3; size: .; D: TRBD1; DNA: TGTGCCAGCAGTTACGGGGACAGTGGCTACACCTTC; CDR3: CASSYGDSGYTF
J: TRBJ2-3; V: TRBV20-1; size: few; D: .; DNA: TGCAGTGCTAGAGATCCCCGCAGGGCATCGCAGTATTTT; CDR3: CSARDPRRASQYF
J: TRBJ2-5; V: TRBV18; size: .; D: TRBD1; DNA: TGTGCCAGCTCTGGAGGGACAGGGAACATAGAGACCCAGTACTTC; CDR3: CASSGGTGNIETQYF
J: TRBJ2-7; V: TRBV5-1; size: .; D: .; DNA: TGCGCCAGCAGCTTAATATCGGGGCCATCCTACGAGCAGTACTTC; CDR3: CASSLISGPSYEQYF
J: TRBJ2-7; V: TRBV12-3/TRBV12-4; size: .; D: .; DNA: TGTGCCAGCAGGAAAACAGGGTACGAGCAGTACTTC; CDR3: CASRKTGYEQYF
J: TRBJ1-2; V: TRBV2; size: .; D: .; DNA: TGTGCCAGCGGGGGAGAGGGTCGCTACTATGGCTACACCTTC; CDR3: CASGGEGRYYGYTF
J: TRBJ2-1; V: TRBV5-1; size: few; D: .; DNA: TGCGCCAGCAGTAAGCCCCCCTACAATGAGCAGTTCTTC; CDR3: CASSKPPYNEQFF
J: TRBJ2-3; V: TRBV3-1; size: .; D: .; DNA: TGTGCCAGCAGCCAAGAATTCAGGGATACGCAGTATTTT; CDR3: CASSQEFRDTQYF
J: TRBJ2-1; V: TRBV20-1; size: .; D: TRBD2; DNA: TGCAGTGCCCCGACTAGCGGGAGTAATGAGCAGTTCTTC; CDR3: CSAPTSGSNEQFF
J: TRBJ2-1; V: TRBV20-1; size: few; D: TRBD2; DNA: TGCAGTGCACCCACTAGCGGGAGGGCCTACCACAATGAGCAGTTCTTC; CDR3: CSAPTSGRAYHNEQFF
J: TRBJ2-7; V: TRBV7-4; size: .; D: .; DNA: TGTGCCAGCAGCTTATTTCCAGGGAAGACCTACGAGCAGTACTTC; CDR3: CASSLFPGKTYEQYF
J: TRBJ2-5; V: TRBV7-3; size: .; D: TRBD2; DNA: TGTGCCAGCAGCTTCGGAGCGGGGGTTCTGGAGACCCAGTACTTC; CDR3: CASSFGAGVLETQYF
J: TRBJ2-3; V: TRBV15; size: few; D: .; DNA: TGTGCCACCAGGGGACCTTCGAGGAGGGTTACCACAGATACGCAGTATTTT; CDR3: CATRGPSRRVTTDTQYF
J: TRBJ1-2; V: TRBV29-1; size: .; D: .; DNA: TGCAGCGTTAGGGAGGAAGATGGCTACACCTTC; CDR3: CSVREEDGYTF
J: TRBJ2-1; V: TRBV7-2; size: .; D: .; DNA: TGTGCCAGCAGCTTAGGGGCAGCCAGCTCCTACAATGAGCAGTTCTTC; CDR3: CASSLGAASSYNEQFF
J: TRBJ2-1; V: TRBV10-2; size: .; D: .; DNA: TGCGCCAGCTTCCCCCCCCAGGGCCTCCAAAGGGCACATGAGCAGTTCTTC; CDR3: CASFPPQGLQRAHEQFF